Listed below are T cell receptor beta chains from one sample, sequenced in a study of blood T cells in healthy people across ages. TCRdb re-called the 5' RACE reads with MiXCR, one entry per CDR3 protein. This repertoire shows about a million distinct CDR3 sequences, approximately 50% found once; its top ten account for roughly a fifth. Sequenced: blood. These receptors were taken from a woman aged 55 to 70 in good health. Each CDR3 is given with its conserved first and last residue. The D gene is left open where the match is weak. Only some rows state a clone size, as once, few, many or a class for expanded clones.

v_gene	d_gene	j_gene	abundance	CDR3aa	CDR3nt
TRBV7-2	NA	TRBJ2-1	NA	CASGNTRAEQFF	TGTGCCAGCGGTAATACGAGGGCTGAGCAGTTCTTC
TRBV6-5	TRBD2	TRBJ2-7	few	CASSYFTSGNSYEQYF	TGTGCCAGCAGTTACTTCACTAGCGGAAACTCCTACGAGCAGTACTTC
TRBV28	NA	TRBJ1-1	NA	CASSFRVGEAFF	TGTGCCAGCAGTTTTAGGGTTGGTGAAGCTTTCTTT
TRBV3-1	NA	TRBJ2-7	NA	CASSQVPEAQYEQYF	TGTGCCAGCAGCCAAGTGCCGGAGGCTCAATACGAGCAGTACTTC
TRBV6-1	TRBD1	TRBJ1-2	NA	CASRSSGTGVLRGGYTF	TGTGCCAGCAGATCATCCGGGACAGGGGTTTTACGGGGTGGCTACACCTTC
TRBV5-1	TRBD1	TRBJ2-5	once	CASSWPDRGRKTQYF	TGCGCCAGCAGCTGGCCGGACAGGGGGCGAAAGACCCAGTACTTC
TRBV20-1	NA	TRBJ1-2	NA	CIAESRMANYGYTF	TGCATTGCCGAAAGTAGAATGGCCAACTATGGCTACACCTTC
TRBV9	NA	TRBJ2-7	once	CASSADPRGTGEDNEQYF	TGTGCCAGCAGCGCGGACCCTCGTGGGACGGGAGAAGATAACGAGCAGTACTTC
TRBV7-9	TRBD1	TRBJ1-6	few	CASSLGTGLNSPLHF	TGTGCCAGCAGCTTAGGGACAGGGCTGAATTCACCCCTCCACTTT
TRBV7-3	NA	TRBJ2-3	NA	CASSLFGLNTDTQYF	TGTGCCAGCAGCTTATTTGGGCTAAACACAGATACGCAGTATTTT
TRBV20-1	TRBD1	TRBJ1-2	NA	CSARDAGAQGARGYTF	TGCAGTGCTAGAGACGCGGGGGCACAGGGGGCTCGAGGCTACACCTTC
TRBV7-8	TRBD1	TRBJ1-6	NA	CASSPLGGQGAQSYNSPLHF	TGTGCCAGCAGCCCGTTAGGGGGACAGGGGGCGCAGTCCTATAATTCACCCCTCCACTTT
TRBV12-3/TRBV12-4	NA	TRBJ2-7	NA	CASSFGRGSSYEQYF	TGTGCCAGCAGTTTTGGCCGGGGCTCAAGCTACGAGCAGTACTTC
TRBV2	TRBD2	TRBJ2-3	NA	CASSEARGLAGGGAYTQYF	TGTGCCAGCAGTGAAGCAAGAGGACTAGCGGGAGGAGGCGCGTATACGCAGTATTTT
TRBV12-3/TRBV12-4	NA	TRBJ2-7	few	CASSSNRLDEQYF	TGTGCCAGCAGTTCAAACCGACTGGACGAGCAGTACTTC
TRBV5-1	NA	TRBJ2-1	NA	CASSLVAGGGRSGGHNEQFF	TGCGCCAGCAGCTTGGTAGCCGGGGGTGGAAGGAGCGGAGGGCACAATGAGCAGTTCTTC
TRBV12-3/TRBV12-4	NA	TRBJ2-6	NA	CASSPAISGANVLTF	TGTGCCAGCAGTCCAGCTATCTCTGGGGCCAACGTCCTGACTTTC
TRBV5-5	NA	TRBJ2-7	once	CASSFYDGSSYEQYF	TGTGCCAGCAGCTTTTATGACGGGTCTTCCTACGAGCAGTACTTC
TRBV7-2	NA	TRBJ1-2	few	CASSLITGHPGYTF	TGTGCCAGCAGCTTAATTACGGGACATCCTGGCTACACCTTC
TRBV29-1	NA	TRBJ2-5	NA	CSVGRQPEETQYF	TGCAGCGTCGGGCGACAGCCCGAAGAGACCCAGTACTTC
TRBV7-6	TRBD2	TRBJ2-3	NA	CASSYAGGPTDTQYF	TGTGCCAGCAGCTACGCGGGGGGGCCCACAGATACGCAGTATTTT
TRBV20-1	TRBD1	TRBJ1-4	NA	CSASHRGQGEKLFF	TGCAGTGCTAGCCACAGGGGGCAAGGGGAAAAACTGTTTTTT
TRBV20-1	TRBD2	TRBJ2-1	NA	CSAKRGLAGANEQFF	TGCAGTGCAAAAAGGGGCCTAGCGGGTGCCAATGAGCAGTTCTTC
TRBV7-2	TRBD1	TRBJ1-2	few	CASSLYSRGSYGYTF	TGTGCCAGCAGCTTATATTCCAGGGGGTCCTATGGCTACACCTTC
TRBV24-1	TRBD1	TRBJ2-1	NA	CATSDPTGTGLGYNEQFF	TGTGCCACCAGTGATCCAACCGGGACAGGGTTGGGGTACAATGAGCAGTTCTTC
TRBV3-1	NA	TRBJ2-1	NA	CASIPGYNEQFF	TGTGCCAGCATTCCGGGGTACAATGAGCAGTTCTTC
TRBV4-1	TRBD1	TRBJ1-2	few	CASSQPGTGSNYGYTF	TGCGCCAGCAGCCAACCCGGGACAGGGTCTAACTATGGCTACACCTTC
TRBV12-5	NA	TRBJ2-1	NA	CASGVSAAREQFF	TGTGCTAGTGGCGTTAGCGCCGCTAGGGAGCAGTTCTTC
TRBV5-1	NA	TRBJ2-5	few	CASSTRDSLYQETQYF	TGCGCCAGCAGTACTCGGGACTCTCTGTACCAAGAGACCCAGTACTTC
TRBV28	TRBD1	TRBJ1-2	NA	CASSLTGYSYTF	TGTGCCAGCAGTCTGACAGGGTATAGCTACACCTTC
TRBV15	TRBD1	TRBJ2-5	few	CATSLRTGVETQYF	TGTGCCACCAGCCTTAGGACAGGGGTAGAGACCCAGTACTTC
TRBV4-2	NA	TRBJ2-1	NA	CAGSQEWGSEQFF	TGTGCCGGCAGCCAAGAGTGGGGTTCTGAGCAGTTCTTC
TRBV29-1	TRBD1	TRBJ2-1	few	CSVTRDSPYNEQFF	TGCAGCGTTACCCGGGACAGTCCCTACAATGAGCAGTTCTTC
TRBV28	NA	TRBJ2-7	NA	CASSLGTPTIYEQYF	TGTGCCAGCAGTTTAGGGACACCTACTATCTACGAGCAGTACTTC
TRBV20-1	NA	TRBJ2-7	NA	CSARPTGQAGATRYEQYF	TGCAGTGCTAGACCCACGGGACAAGCCGGGGCGACTAGATACGAGCAGTACTTC
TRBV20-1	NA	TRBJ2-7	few	CSARYSYEQYF	TGCAGTGCTAGATATAGCTACGAGCAGTACTTC
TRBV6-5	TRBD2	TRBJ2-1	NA	CASSYLAGEVPGYNEQFF	TGTGCCAGCAGTTACCTAGCGGGAGAGGTACCGGGGTACAATGAGCAGTTCTTC
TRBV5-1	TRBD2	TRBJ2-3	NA	CASSFRLAEITDTQYF	TGCGCCAGCAGCTTTAGACTAGCGGAGATCACAGATACGCAGTATTTT
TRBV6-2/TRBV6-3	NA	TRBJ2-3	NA	CASSSPGRHGTDTQYF	TGTGCCAGCAGTTCCCCCGGACGACACGGCACAGATACGCAGTATTTT
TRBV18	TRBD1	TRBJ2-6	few	CASSPNGQGDLFGANVLTF	TGTGCCAGCTCACCAAATGGACAGGGTGACCTCTTTGGGGCCAACGTCCTGACTTTC
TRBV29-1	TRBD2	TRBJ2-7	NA	CSVKGSGSFPREQYF	TGCAGCGTTAAGGGCAGCGGGAGCTTTCCACGCGAGCAGTACTTC
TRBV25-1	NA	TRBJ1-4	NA	CASSEYRGSDEKLFF	TGTGCCAGCAGTGAATATAGGGGAAGTGATGAAAAACTGTTTTTT
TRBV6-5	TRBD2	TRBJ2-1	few	CASSNLAGSIYNEQFF	TGTGCCAGCAGTAACCTAGCGGGCTCGATCTACAATGAGCAGTTCTTC
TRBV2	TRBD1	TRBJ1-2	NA	CASSEAGQAWGYTF	TGTGCCAGCAGTGAAGCCGGACAGGCTTGGGGCTACACCTTC
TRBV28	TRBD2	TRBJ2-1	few	CASSLGGLAAYNEQFF	TGTGCCAGCAGTCTAGGGGGACTAGCGGCTTACAATGAGCAGTTCTTC
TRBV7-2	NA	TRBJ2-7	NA	CASSSSLISYEQYF	TGTGCCAGCAGCTCCTCCCTTATTTCCTACGAGCAGTACTTC
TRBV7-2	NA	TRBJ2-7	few	CASSQAPGLFYEQYF	TGTGCCAGCAGCCAAGCCCCGGGGCTCTTCTACGAGCAGTACTTC
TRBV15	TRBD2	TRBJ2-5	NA	CATSGRAGPQETQYF	TGTGCCACCAGCGGTAGAGCGGGACCCCAAGAGACCCAGTACTTC
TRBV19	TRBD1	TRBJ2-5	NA	CASSKGGPLQETQYF	TGTGCCAGTAGTAAAGGGGGCCCTCTCCAAGAGACCCAGTACTTC
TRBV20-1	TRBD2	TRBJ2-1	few	CSASERGYYNEQFF	TGCAGTGCTAGCGAGCGGGGCTACTACAATGAGCAGTTCTTC
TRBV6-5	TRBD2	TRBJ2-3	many	CASSPFLAGGDTQYF	TGTGCCAGCAGTCCCTTTCTAGCGGGAGGGGATACGCAGTATTTT
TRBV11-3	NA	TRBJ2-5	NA	CASSTSGGRKYF	TGTGCCAGCAGCACCTCTGGGGGAAGAAAGTACTTC
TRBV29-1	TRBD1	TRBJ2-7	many	CSVTIQGSYEQYF	TGCAGCGTAACTATACAGGGGTCCTACGAGCAGTACTTC